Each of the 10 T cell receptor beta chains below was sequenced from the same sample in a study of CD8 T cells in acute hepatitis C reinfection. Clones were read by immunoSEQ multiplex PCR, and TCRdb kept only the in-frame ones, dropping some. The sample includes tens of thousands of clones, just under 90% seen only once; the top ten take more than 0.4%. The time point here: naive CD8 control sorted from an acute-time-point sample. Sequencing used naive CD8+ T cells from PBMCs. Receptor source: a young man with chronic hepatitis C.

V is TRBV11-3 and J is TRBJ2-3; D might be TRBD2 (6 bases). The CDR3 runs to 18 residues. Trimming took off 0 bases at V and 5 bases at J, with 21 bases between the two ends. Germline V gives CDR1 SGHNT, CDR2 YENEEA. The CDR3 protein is CASSLDLDRELPLDTQYF. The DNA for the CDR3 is TGTGCCAGCAGCTTAGATCTTGACCGGGAGCTCCCTTTAGATACGCAGTATTTT.

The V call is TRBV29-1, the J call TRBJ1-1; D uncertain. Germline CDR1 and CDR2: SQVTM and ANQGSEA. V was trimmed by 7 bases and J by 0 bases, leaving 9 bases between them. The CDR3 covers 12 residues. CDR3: CSGGRLNTEAFF. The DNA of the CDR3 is TGCAGCGGTGGACGGTTGAACACTGAAGCTTTCTTT.

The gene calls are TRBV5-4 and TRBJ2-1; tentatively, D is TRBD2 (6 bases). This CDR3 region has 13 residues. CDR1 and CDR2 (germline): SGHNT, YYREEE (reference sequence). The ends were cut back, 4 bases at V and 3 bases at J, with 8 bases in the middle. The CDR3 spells CASSGGIYNEQFF. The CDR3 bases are TGTGCCAGCAGCGGGGGGATCTACAATGAGCAGTTCTTC. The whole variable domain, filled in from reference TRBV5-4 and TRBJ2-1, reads ETGVTQSPTHLIKTRGQQVTLRCSSQSGHNTVSWYQQALGQGPQFIFQYYREEENGRGNFPPRFSGLQFPNYSSELNVNALELDDSALYLCASSGGIYNEQFFGPGTRLTVL.

CDR3 in amino acids: CASSGASVYKNTGELFF. CDR3 nucleotides: TGTGCCAGCAGTGGAGCTAGCGTTTATAAGAACACCGGGGAGCTGTTTTTT. V and J are TRBV2 and TRBJ2-2, with D perhaps TRBD2 (6 bases). This CDR3 comprises 17 residues. The V end lost 4 bases, the J end lost 1 base, and 16 bases lay between the germline ends. CDR1 and CDR2 (germline): SNHLY, FYNNEI.

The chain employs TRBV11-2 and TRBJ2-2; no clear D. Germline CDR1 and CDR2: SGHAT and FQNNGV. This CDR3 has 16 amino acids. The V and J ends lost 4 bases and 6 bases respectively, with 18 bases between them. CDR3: CASSSPARAAAGELFF. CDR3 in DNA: TGTGCCAGCAGCTCCCCGGCCCGCGCTGCGGCCGGGGAGCTGTTTTTT.

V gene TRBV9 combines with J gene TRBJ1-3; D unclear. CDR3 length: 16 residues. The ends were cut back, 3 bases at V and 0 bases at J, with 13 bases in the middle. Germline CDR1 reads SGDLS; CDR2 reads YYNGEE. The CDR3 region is CASSAASGGSGNTIYF. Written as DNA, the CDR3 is TGTGCCAGCAGCGCCGCTTCCGGCGGCTCTGGAAACACCATATATTTT.

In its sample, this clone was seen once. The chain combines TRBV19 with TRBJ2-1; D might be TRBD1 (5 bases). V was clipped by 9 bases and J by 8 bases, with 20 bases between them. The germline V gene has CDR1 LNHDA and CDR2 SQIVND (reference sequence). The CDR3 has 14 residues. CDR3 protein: CASQSGVGVYEQFF. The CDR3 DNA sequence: TGTGCCAGCCAGTCAGGCGTAGGGGTATATGAGCAGTTCTTC.

CDR3 protein: CASIGADTQYF. CDR3 DNA: TGCGCCAGCATCGGAGCAGATACGCAGTATTTT. This chain joins TRBV5-1 and TRBJ2-3; D remains ambiguous. This CDR3 is 11 amino acids long. CDR1 is SGHRS and CDR2 is YFSETQ in the germline V gene. The V gene lost 6 bases and the J gene lost 4 bases, with 6 bases spanning the gap.

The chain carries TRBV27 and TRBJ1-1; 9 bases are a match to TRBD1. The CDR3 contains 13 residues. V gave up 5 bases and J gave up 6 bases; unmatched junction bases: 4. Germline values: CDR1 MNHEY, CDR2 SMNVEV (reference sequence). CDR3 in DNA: TGTGCCAGCAGTCCCAGGACAGGGGCTGAAGCTTTCTTT. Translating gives CASSPRTGAEAFF.

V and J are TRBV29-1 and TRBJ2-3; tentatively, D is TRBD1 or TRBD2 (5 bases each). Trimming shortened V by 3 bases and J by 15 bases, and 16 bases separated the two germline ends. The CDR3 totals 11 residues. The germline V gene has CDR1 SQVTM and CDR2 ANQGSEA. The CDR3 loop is CSVERDAGSYF. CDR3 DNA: TGCAGCGTTGAGAGGGACGCCGGATCTTATTTT.